The rows below give T cell receptor beta chains drawn from one sample of a study of blood T cell repertoires in COVID-19. Repertoires were generated with immunoSEQ multiplex PCR, while TCRdb's copy carries only in-frame clones and drops some. The table records 200,000 to 300,000 clones, less than 90% of them present only once. The sequenced sample consisted of peripheral blood. Receptors were obtained from a man aged 55-75 years who had recovered from COVID-19. Both conserved end residues are part of each CDR3. D genes are given only for firm matches. Clone size is not always given. Where it is, it says once, few, many or a class for expanded clones.

TRBV11-2	TRBD1	TRBJ2-5	-	TGTGCCAGCAGCTTAGGCACGGGACAGGGAATGGAGACCCAGTACTTC	CASSLGTGQGMETQYF
TRBV18	TRBD1	TRBJ2-2	-	TGTGCCAGCTCACTTACAGGGGGCGACGGGGAGCTGTTTTTT	CASSLTGGDGELFF
TRBV5-1	-	TRBJ1-2	-	TGCGCCAGCAGCTTGGATGGGACACCCTATGGCTACACCTTC	CASSLDGTPYGYTF
TRBV29-1	-	TRBJ2-1	-	TGCAGCGTCTACAGGGTGGGCATAGGGAATGAGCAGTTCTTC	CSVYRVGIGNEQFF
TRBV7-9	-	TRBJ1-2	-	TGTGCCAGCAGCTTAATGACAGACTATGGCTACACCTTC	CASSLMTDYGYTF
TRBV4-2	-	TRBJ2-3	-	TGTGCCAGCAGCCAAGAGGAGCTAAGAACCACAGATACGCAGTATTTT	CASSQEELRTTDTQYF
TRBV29-1	-	TRBJ1-2	-	TGCAGCGCGACCCGAGGCAGCTATGGCTACACCTTC	CSATRGSYGYTF
TRBV6-2/TRBV6-3	TRBD1	TRBJ1-2	once	TGTGCCAGCAGTCTGAGGACAGGGGGAGGACGTGGCTACACCTTC	CASSLRTGGGRGYTF
TRBV6-1	TRBD1	TRBJ1-6	-	TGTGCCAGCAGTGAACCGGGACAGACATATTCACCCCTCCACTTT	CASSEPGQTYSPLHF
TRBV7-8	TRBD2	TRBJ2-1	-	TGTGCCAGCAGGCTGACTAGCGGGGGTTCATGGGCTGGTAATGAGCAGTTCTTC	CASRLTSGGSWAGNEQFF
TRBV10-3	-	TRBJ1-2	-	TGTGCCATCAGTGAGTCAGGAGGTCATGGCTACACCTTC	CAISESGGHGYTF
TRBV6-2/TRBV6-3	TRBD1	TRBJ1-5	-	TGTGCCAGCAGTCACAGGGGTATGGGCAATCAGCCCCAGCATTTT	CASSHRGMGNQPQHF
TRBV24-1	-	TRBJ2-3	-	TGTGCCACCAGTGACCGGACAGGGAGGGATGGAGATACGCAGTATTTT	CATSDRTGRDGDTQYF
TRBV7-2	-	TRBJ2-5	-	TGTGCCAGCACCGTCGGTGCGACTCAAGAGACCCAGTACTTC	CASTVGATQETQYF
TRBV6-6	TRBD1	TRBJ2-5	-	TGTGCCAGCAGTTACCCCAGGACAGGGCGAGGAGAGACCCAGTACTTC	CASSYPRTGRGETQYF
TRBV14	-	TRBJ2-4	-	TGTGCCAGCAGCCAAGATAAAGTAGGGGGAGACATTCAGTACTTC	CASSQDKVGGDIQYF
TRBV3-1/TRBV3-2	-	TRBJ2-5	-	TGTGCCAGCAGCCGACCCCCGGGGGTAGAGACCCAGTACTTC	CASSRPPGVETQYF
TRBV2	-	TRBJ1-1	-	TGTGCCAGCAGTAAAACAGCGAACACTGAAGCTTTCTTT	CASSKTANTEAFF
TRBV5-1	-	TRBJ2-7	-	TGCGCCAGCAGCTTGGCCAGGCATTCAAGCTCCTACGAGCAGTACTTC	CASSLARHSSSYEQYF
TRBV2	TRBD2	TRBJ2-2	-	TGTGCCAGCAATTCGGGACTAGGGCAAACCGGGGAGCTGTTTTTT	CASNSGLGQTGELFF